Listed below are T cell receptor beta chains from one sample, sequenced in a study of vaccination and CD4 T cells after COVID-19. Which antigens these TCRs recognize remains unknown. In TCRdb, the PCR reads were re-called with MiXCR into one record per CDR3 protein. Among about 10,000 distinct CDR3 sequences listed, roughly 25% were seen once. The sample was CD4+ T cells from blood, cultured in vitro, taken after SARS-CoV-2 vaccination. The receptors here all came from a human donor who had recovered from COVID-19. CDR3s include the opening cysteine and the closing phenylalanine or tryptophan. A D gene is named only where the DNA matches it firmly. Clone sizes are given selectively: once, few, many, or a class where the clone is expanded.

V gene	D gene	clone size	J gene	CDR3 DNA	CDR3 protein
TRBV25-1	-	-	TRBJ2-6	TGTGCCAGCCCAAGGGCTGGGGCCAACGTCCTGACTTTC	CASPRAGANVLTF
TRBV24-1	TRBD1	-	TRBJ2-2	TGTGCCACCAGTGATCTGACAGGGGATTCCACCGGGGAGCTGTTTTTT	CATSDLTGDSTGELFF
TRBV9	TRBD2	-	TRBJ2-5	TGTGCCAGCAGCGTAATCCCCCAAACTAGCGGGAAAGAGACCCAGTACTTC	CASSVIPQTSGKETQYF
TRBV6-1	-	medium-sized	TRBJ1-5	TGTGCCAGCGGCAGCCCCGGACCTCTCAATCAGCCCCAGCATTTT	CASGSPGPLNQPQHF
TRBV20-1	-	-	TRBJ2-1	TGCAGTACAGGTTTCACCTACAATGAGCAGTTCTTC	CSTGFTYNEQFF
TRBV19	TRBD1	-	TRBJ2-3	TGTGCCAGTAGAATCGTATTATTCGGGACAGGAGGCACAGATACGCAGTATTTT	CASRIVLFGTGGTDTQYF
TRBV7-8	-	medium-sized	TRBJ2-3	TGTGCCAGCAGCCCCACAGGACGCACAGATACGCAGTATTTT	CASSPTGRTDTQYF
TRBV20-1	TRBD2	medium-sized	TRBJ2-1	TGCAGTGCTAGAGTGGAACGCGGGAGCCTCAATGAGCAGTTCTTC	CSARVERGSLNEQFF
TRBV14	TRBD2	-	TRBJ2-3	TGTGCCAGCAGTCACGAACCGAGAGCGGGACTGGGAGATACGCAGTATTTT	CASSHEPRAGLGDTQYF
TRBV15	TRBD1	-	TRBJ2-7	TGTGCCACCAGCAGAGTTGGGACAGGGAAAATCTCCGGGGCCTACGAGCAGTACTTC	CATSRVGTGKISGAYEQYF
TRBV6-1	-	medium-sized	TRBJ1-5	TGTGCCAGCAGGAGGGGCCCCCAACAGCCCCAGCATTTT	CASRRGPQQPQHF
TRBV6-5	-	few	TRBJ1-2	TGTGCCAGCAGTTCGTTAGCGGGACCTACACCTGGCTACACCTTC	CASSSLAGPTPGYTF
TRBV6-2/TRBV6-3	-	-	TRBJ1-5	TGTGCCAGCAGTTACTCGGCAGGGAGTCAGCCCCAGCATTTT	CASSYSAGSQPQHF
TRBV7-9	-	few	TRBJ2-7	TGTGCCAGCAGCTACGGCCTGGAGGGGGCTTACGAGCAGTACTTC	CASSYGLEGAYEQYF
TRBV6-5	-	few	TRBJ2-7	TGTGCCAGCAGTTACGGAGGTTCCTACGAGCAGTACTTC	CASSYGGSYEQYF
TRBV19	-	few	TRBJ2-7	TGTGCCAGTACCCCACCTGGGGGTAGCGTGCAGTACTTC	CASTPPGGSVQYF
TRBV28	-	-	TRBJ1-2	TGTGCCAGCAGTTTAGCCCCCAATAGGGGGGGTGGCTACACCTTC	CASSLAPNRGGGYTF
TRBV19	-	few	TRBJ2-7	TGTGCCAGCCAGGCCTTTCGGGAGAGCCACGAGCAGTACTTC	CASQAFRESHEQYF
TRBV7-2	-	-	TRBJ1-1	TGTGCCAGCAGCTTTGACCTGTTGGGGAACACTGAAGCTTTCTTT	CASSFDLLGNTEAFF
TRBV6-1	TRBD2	medium-sized	TRBJ2-5	TGTGCCAGCAGCCCCAGGTCGGGGGGGGTTTATCGAGAGACCCAGTACTTC	CASSPRSGGVYRETQYF
TRBV10-1	-	-	TRBJ1-6	TGCGCCAGCTCTGGGGGGGGGAATGGTTCACCCCTCCACTTT	CASSGGGNGSPLHF
TRBV5-1	-	few	TRBJ2-5	TGCGCCAGCAGCTCCCCTCCCGGAGCTCAAGAGACCCAGTACTTC	CASSSPPGAQETQYF
TRBV10-3	TRBD1	-	TRBJ2-3	TGTGCCATCAGTGACCGACAGGGGAGAGGAGATACGCAGTATTTT	CAISDRQGRGDTQYF
TRBV11-2	-	-	TRBJ1-2	TGTGCCAGCAGCAACCTAGGATCCGGCCTGGAGGAAAACACCTTC	CASSNLGSGLEENTF
TRBV6-1	-	medium-sized	TRBJ2-5	TGTGCCAGCAGTCTGAACAGGGCGGGGGAGACCCAGTACTTC	CASSLNRAGETQYF
TRBV5-6	-	-	TRBJ1-5	TGTGCCAGCAGCTTACAGGGCGTGAATCAGCCCCAGCATTTT	CASSLQGVNQPQHF
TRBV7-2	-	few	TRBJ1-2	TGTGCCAGCAGCCCCACCCTTGCGGGCGGCTACACCTTC	CASSPTLAGGYTF
TRBV7-8	-	few	TRBJ2-7	TGTGCCAGCAGCCCCGCGAGGACGGTAAACTACGAGCAGTACTTC	CASSPARTVNYEQYF
TRBV18	TRBD2	-	TRBJ2-1	TGTGCCAGCTCAACTACTAGCGGGAGGCTAAACAATGAGCAGTTCTTC	CASSTTSGRLNNEQFF
TRBV6-5	TRBD1	hyperexpanded	TRBJ1-2	TGTGCCAGCAGTTTCCAGGGGGCGGTTGGCTACACCTTC	CASSFQGAVGYTF
TRBV6-2/TRBV6-3	-	few	TRBJ2-7	TGTGCCAGCAGTTACTCCGAGTTCCCTAGCTCCTACGAGCAGTACTTC	CASSYSEFPSSYEQYF
TRBV7-3	-	medium-sized	TRBJ2-7	TGTGCCAGCAGCTTAACCCCGGGGGTCGGCGAGCAGTACTTC	CASSLTPGVGEQYF
TRBV28	-	-	TRBJ1-5	TGTGCCAGCAGTTTCGGGGTTGTGAACAATCAGCCCCAGCATTTT	CASSFGVVNNQPQHF
TRBV20-1	TRBD1	few	TRBJ1-2	TGCAGTGCTAGAGATGGTGGTTGGGACAGGACTTATGGCTACACCTTC	CSARDGGWDRTYGYTF